The clone carrying this T cell receptor beta chain was seen just once. Antigen: not known. This record belongs to a study of T cell responses to AZD1222 COVID-19 vaccine. Study-wide findings and caveats: Two AZD1222 doses significantly raised spike-specific TCR breadth and depth over controls. Spike regions recognized by vaccine-associated CD4 TCRs spanned the protein, led by 160-218 and 743-854.

Second-dose timings of about 4 or about 12 weeks were pooled. Germline lookup yields CDR1 MNHEY and CDR2 SVGAGI. Trimming shortened V by 5 bases and J by 7 bases, and 15 bases separated the two germline ends. The CDR3 contains 14 residues. The protocol was immunoSEQ multiplex PCR, while the TCRdb copy is restricted to in-frame clones and leaves out a portion. The sample carries some 130,000 clones, roughly 93% recorded once. The chain carries TRBV6-5 and TRBJ1-5; the D gene is possibly TRBD1 (5 bases). The TCR comes from an adult who received the AZD1222 COVID-19 vaccine. The source material was peripheral blood, sampled 28 days after the second AZD1222 dose. CDR3 sequence reads: CASSPGAARQPQHF. The DNA for the CDR3 is TGTGCCAGCAGTCCCGGGGCCGCGAGACAGCCCCAGCATTTT.